This T cell receptor (beta chain) appears in the sequencing data of a study of T cells after yellow fever vaccination. From germline, CDR1 is KGHSH and CDR2 LQKENI. The CDR3 loop spans 15 amino acids. The J segment lost 8 bases and the V segment lost 2 bases, leaving 7 bases of the junction unmatched. A universal primer site and UMIs were added as TCR cDNA was made by 5'RACE template switching. TCRdb re-called the 5' RACE reads through MiXCR, storing one row per CDR3 protein. The sample has under 400,000 distinct CDR3 sequences, 11% seen once. This clonotype has at least ten counts. This sequence originates from a man aged 18 to 29 who received the YFV17D yellow fever vaccine. The chain uses TRBV18 and TRBJ2-1, with 9 bases that match TRBD1. The sequences come from PBMCs, collected on the day of the first yellow fever vaccination. CDR3 bases: TGTGCCAGCTCACCAGGGGGACAGGGATTCGATGAGCAGTTCTTC. As protein: CASSPGGQGFDEQFF.